This entry is about one T cell receptor (beta chain). During its preparation, the TCRbeta library received unique molecular identifiers. TCRdb used MiXCR to reprocess the PCR reads, holding one entry per CDR3 protein. The sample contains some 590,000 distinct CDR3 sequences, 8% to 11% of which appear only once. V was clipped by 0 bases and J by 0 bases, with 8 bases between them. Per germline, CDR1 SGHRS and CDR2 YFSETQ. The CDR3 sequence is 15 residues long. This entry is derived from a study of T-cell reconstitution after alpha-beta-depleted transplantation in children. The clonotype comes from a human donor who donated a stem cell graft to a child with acute myeloid leukemia. The chain carries TRBV5-1 and TRBJ2-3; D remains ambiguous. The material sequenced was PBMCs from the stem cell graft donor, taken from the stem cell graft. CDR3 loop: CASSLAQVSTDTQYF. CDR3 bases: TGCGCCAGCAGCTTGGCGCAGGTTAGCACAGATACGCAGTATTTT.